The 17 T cell receptor beta chains below all came from one sample that was sequenced in a study of PD-1 blockade in classical Hodgkin lymphoma. Generated by immunoSEQ multiplex PCR, the TCRdb table keeps only in-frame clones and is missing some. The sample consists of around 32,000 clones, approximately 90% of them appearing once. Noted time point: newly diagnosed, previously untreated cHL patient sample. Researchers report purifying CD4+ T cells from thawed PBMCs by magnetic negative selection. Sequencing used CD4+ T cells from blood. The source of these receptors is a human donor with classical Hodgkin lymphoma.

V gene TRBV9 combines with J gene TRBJ2-3, with TRBD2 matching 9 bases. The CDR3 is made up of 15 amino acids. Germline V gene lookup returns CDR1 SGDLS and CDR2 YYNGEE. The trim removed 0 bases at V and 1 base at J, leaving 0 bases unmatched. The CDR3 spells CASSVGTSGTDTQYF. The CDR3 DNA sequence: TGTGCCAGCAGCGTAGGGACTAGCGGCACAGATACGCAGTATTTT.

The CDR3 region has the DNA TGCAGCGTTGAACTACAGGGGGGGACTGAAGCTTTCTTT. This sequence encodes CSVELQGGTEAFF. The chain carries TRBV29-1 and TRBJ1-1; 8 positions match TRBD1. The germline CDR1 and CDR2 sequences are SQVTM and ANQGSEA. V shed 2 bases and J 5 bases; nucleotides not matched to a gene: 4. CDR3 length: 13 amino acids.

The chain combines TRBV18 with TRBJ1-2, with TRBD1 matching 12 bases. From germline, CDR1 is KGHSH and CDR2 LQKENI. The CDR3 covers 15 residues. Trimming removed 3 bases from V and 12 bases from J; junction bases left unmatched: 11. CDR3 in amino acids: CASSPSTGTGGANTF. The DNA of the CDR3 is TGTGCCAGCTCACCCTCAACCGGGACAGGGGGCGCAAACACCTTC.

A single count supports this clone. The V and J genes are TRBV5-1 and TRBJ2-1, with 7 bases lining up with TRBD1. J gave up 0 bases and V 4 bases, and 7 bases lay outside the gene matches. CDR3 length: 16 residues. CDR1 and CDR2 from the germline V gene are SGHRS and YFSETQ. CDR3 sequence (DNA): TGCGCCAGCAGCGCCCGACAGGGCCGCTCCTACAATGAGCAGTTCTTC. It encodes CASSARQGRSYNEQFF.

This CDR3 is CASSLDRGREQYV. CDR3 sequence (DNA): TGTGCCAGCAGCTTGGACAGGGGGCGCGAGCAGTACGTC. J is TRBJ2-7 and V is TRBV5-4; 9 nucleotides line up with TRBD1. The CDR3 is 13 amino acids. CDR1 is SGHNT, CDR2 YYREEE, per germline (reference sequence). V shed 0 bases and J 6 bases; nucleotides not matched to a gene: 1.

The CDR3 DNA sequence: TGCGCCAGCAGCCAAATAGGAGGTAAGGGCGAGCAGTACGTC. Translating it yields CASSQIGGKGEQYV. This chain links TRBV4-1 with TRBJ2-7; D is possibly TRBD2 (5 bases). The CDR3 runs to 14 residues. The germline gives CDR1 MGHRA, CDR2 YSYEKL. V dropped 2 bases and J dropped 6 bases, with 14 bases sitting between them.

This clone has only one observation. The gene calls are TRBV10-2 and TRBJ1-5; no firm D call. V was trimmed by 1 base and J by 5 bases, leaving 6 bases between them. The CDR3 consists of 13 residues. The germline CDR1 and CDR2 sequences are WSHSY and SAAADI. This chain's CDR3 is CASSEWADQPQHF. The DNA of the CDR3 is TGCGCCAGCAGTGAGTGGGCGGATCAGCCCCAGCATTTT.

The chain links TRBV7-2 to TRBJ2-2, with 7 bases lining up with TRBD1. V gave up 0 bases and J gave up 10 bases; unmatched junction bases: 8. Germline values: CDR1 SGHTA, CDR2 FQGNSA. The CDR3 loop spans 15 amino acids. The DNA for the CDR3 is TGTGCCAGCAGCTTAGCCTCCCTGCAGGGGGAGGAGCTGTTTTTT. This sequence encodes CASSLASLQGEELFF.

This rearrangement joins TRBV6-1 to TRBJ1-2; 9 bases are a match to TRBD1. Germline loops: CDR1 MNHNS, CDR2 SASEGT. The CDR3 is 14 residues long. Unmatched junction bases numbered 4, after V lost 4 bases and J lost 4 bases. The chain's CDR3 is CASSADRGGYGYTF. The CDR3 DNA sequence: TGTGCCAGCAGTGCGGACAGGGGCGGCTATGGCTACACCTTC.

This clone has more than one count but fewer than ten. The CDR3, as DNA: TGTGCCAACCGACTGGACAATCAGCCCCAGCATTTT. This translates into CANRLDNQPQHF. The genes are TRBV7-9 and TRBJ1-5; D is unresolved. The CDR3 contains 12 residues. In germline, CDR1 is SEHNR, CDR2 FQNEAQ (reference sequence). V was trimmed by 10 bases and J by 3 bases, leaving 10 bases between them.

The rearrangement uses TRBV7-9 and TRBJ2-3; D is unresolved. The CDR3 sequence is 13 residues long. The ends were cut back, 1 base at V and 6 bases at J, with 8 bases in the middle. Germline assignment: CDR1 SEHNR and CDR2 FQNEAQ (reference sequence). CDR3 coding DNA: TGTGCCAGCAGCTTAGGACCCGGGGATACGCAGTATTTT. Protein sequence: CASSLGPGDTQYF.

The V gene is TRBV4-2, the J gene TRBJ2-5; D call uncertain. V dropped 4 bases and J dropped 2 bases, with 14 bases sitting between them. In germline, CDR1 is LGHNA, CDR2 YNFKEQ. CDR3 length: 15 amino acids. The DNA for the CDR3 is TGTGCCAGCAGCCTCCTAGGAACTGATCAAGAGACCCAGTACTTC. Amino acids: CASSLLGTDQETQYF.

The J gene is TRBJ2-7, the V gene TRBV18; the D is unclear. Germline assignment: CDR1 KGHSH and CDR2 LQKENI. Trimming stripped 6 bases from V and 3 bases from J, with 12 bases between. The CDR3 is 13 amino acids. The CDR3 coding sequence is TGTGCCAGCTCCCCTCGTTCCAGCTACGAGCAGTACGTC. Residues: CASSPRSSYEQYV.

The genes are TRBV7-9 and TRBJ2-4; tentatively, D is TRBD1 (8 bases). In germline, CDR1 is SEHNR, CDR2 FQNEAQ (reference sequence). V lost 1 base, J lost 2 bases, and 12 bases lay in between. This CDR3 is 16 amino acids long. The CDR3: CASSLERDRPKNIQYF. CDR3 nucleotide sequence: TGTGCCAGCAGCTTAGAGCGGGACAGGCCCAAAAACATTCAGTACTTC.

The gene calls are TRBV18 and TRBJ1-5, with D maybe TRBD1 (5 bases). CDR3 length: 14 residues. The germline V and J ends were trimmed by 2 bases and 3 bases, with 8 bases remaining between them. Looked up from germline, CDR1 is KGHSH and CDR2 is LQKENI. The CDR3 DNA follows: TGTGCCAGCTCACCAGGGGCGGCCAATCAGCCCCAGCATTTT. Translated: CASSPGAANQPQHF.

The chain employs TRBV7-9 and TRBJ2-7, with 8 bases fitting TRBD1. Germline V CDR1 and CDR2: SEHNR, FQNEAQ (reference sequence). Trimming took 5 bases from V and 0 from J; bases not matched to a gene: 6. The CDR3 runs 15 residues. The chain's CDR3 is CASSPQGVRSYEQYV. In DNA form, the CDR3 reads TGTGCCAGCAGCCCACAGGGGGTTCGCTCCTACGAGCAGTACGTC.

V usage is TRBV5-4 and J usage is TRBJ2-7; 8 bases match TRBD1. V was clipped by 0 bases and J by 2 bases; unmatched bases: 10. CDR1 and CDR2 (germline): SGHNT, YYREEE (reference sequence). The CDR3 totals 17 residues. CDR3 bases: TGTGCCAGCAGCTTGGCACCACGGAGACAGGGGACCTACGAGCAGTACTTC. Its protein is CASSLAPRRQGTYEQYF.